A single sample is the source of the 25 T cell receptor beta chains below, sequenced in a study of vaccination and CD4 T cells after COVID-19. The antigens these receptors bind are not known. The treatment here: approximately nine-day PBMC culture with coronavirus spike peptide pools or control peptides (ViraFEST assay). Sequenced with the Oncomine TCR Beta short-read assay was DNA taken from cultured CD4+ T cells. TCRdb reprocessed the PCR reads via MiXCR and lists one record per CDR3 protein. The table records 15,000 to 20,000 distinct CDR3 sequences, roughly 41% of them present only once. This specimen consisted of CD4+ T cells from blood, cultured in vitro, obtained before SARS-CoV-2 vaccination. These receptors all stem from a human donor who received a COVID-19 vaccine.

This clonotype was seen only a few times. The CDR3 spells CASSIGPTYGYTF. As DNA, the CDR3 is TGTGCCAGTAGTATCGGTCCCACGTACGGCTACACCTTC. This sequence joins TRBV19 and TRBJ1-2, with D unclear. Per germline, CDR1 LNHDA and CDR2 SQIVND (reference sequence). V shed 3 bases and J shed 8 bases, with 13 bases lying between them. The length of the CDR3 is 13 residues.

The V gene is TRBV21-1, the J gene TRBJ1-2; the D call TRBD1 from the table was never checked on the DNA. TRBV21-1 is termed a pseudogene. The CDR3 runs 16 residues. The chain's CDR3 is CASSLRTHDFHYGYTF. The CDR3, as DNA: TGTGCCAGCAGTCTTAGGACACATGACTTTCACTATGGCTACACCTTC.

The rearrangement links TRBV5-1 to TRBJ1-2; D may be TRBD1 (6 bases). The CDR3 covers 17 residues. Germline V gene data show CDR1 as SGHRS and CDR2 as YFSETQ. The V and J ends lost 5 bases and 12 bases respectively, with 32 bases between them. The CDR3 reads CASSLGAGTHKTQEDTF. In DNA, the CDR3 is TGCGCCAGCAGTCTGGGGGCCGGGACACACAAAACACAGGAGGACACCTTC.

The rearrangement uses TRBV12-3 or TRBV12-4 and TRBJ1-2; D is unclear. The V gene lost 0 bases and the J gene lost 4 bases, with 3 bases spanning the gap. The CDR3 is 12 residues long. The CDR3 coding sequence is TGTGCCAGCAGTTTAGCCCGCTATGGCTACACCTTC. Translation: CASSLARYGYTF.

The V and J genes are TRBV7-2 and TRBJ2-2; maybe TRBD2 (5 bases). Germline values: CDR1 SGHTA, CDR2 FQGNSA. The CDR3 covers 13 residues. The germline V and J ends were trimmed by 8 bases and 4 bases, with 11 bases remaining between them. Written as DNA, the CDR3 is TGTGCCAGCCACTGGAGCGGCACCGGGGAGCTGTTTTTT. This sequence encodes CASHWSGTGELFF.

DNA for the CDR3: TGTGCAAGACACAAGGGACAGGGCGTCAATCAGCCCCAGCATTTT. Residues: CARHKGQGVNQPQHF. The chain uses TRBV12-2 and TRBJ1-5; the table's D call, TRBD1, has no DNA check behind it. TRBV12-2 is given as a pseudogene. This CDR3 is built from 15 residues.

CDR3 region: CAWSVDRLGEQYF. Here the CDR3 DNA reads TGTGCCTGGAGTGTAGACCGGCTAGGCGAGCAGTACTTC. The gene calls are TRBV30 and TRBJ2-7; D is unclear. Trimming took 0 bases from V and 6 from J, leaving 12 bases between them. The CDR3 is 13 residues long. CDR1 is GTSNPN and CDR2 is SVGIG in the germline V gene (reference sequence). Using reference TRBV30 and TRBJ2-7 for the parts outside the CDR3, the full variable domain is SQTIHQWPATLVQPVGSPLSLECTVEGTSNPNLYWYRQAAGRGLQLLFYSVGIGQISSEVPQNLSASRPQDRQFILSSKKLLLSDSGFYLCAWSVDRLGEQYFGPGTRLTVT.

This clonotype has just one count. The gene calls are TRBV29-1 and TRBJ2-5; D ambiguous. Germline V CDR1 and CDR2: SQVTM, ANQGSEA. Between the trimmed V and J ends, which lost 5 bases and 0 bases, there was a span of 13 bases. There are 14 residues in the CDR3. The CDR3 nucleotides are TGCAGCGTTCGTGAAGGACCCTACCAAGAGACCCAGTACTTC. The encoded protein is CSVREGPYQETQYF.

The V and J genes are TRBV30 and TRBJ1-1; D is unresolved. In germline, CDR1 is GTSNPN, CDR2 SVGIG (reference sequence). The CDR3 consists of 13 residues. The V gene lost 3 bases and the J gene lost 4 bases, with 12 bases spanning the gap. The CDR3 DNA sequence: TGTGCCTGGAGGACGGGGAGGAGCACTGAAGCTTTCTTT. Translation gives CAWRTGRSTEAFF.

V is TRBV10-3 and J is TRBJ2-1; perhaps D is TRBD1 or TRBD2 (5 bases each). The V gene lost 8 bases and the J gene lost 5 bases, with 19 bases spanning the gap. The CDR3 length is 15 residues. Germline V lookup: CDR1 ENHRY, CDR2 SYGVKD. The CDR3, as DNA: TGTGCCATCTCTTACCGGGACCGAGATCACAATGAGCAGTTCTTC. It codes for CAISYRDRDHNEQFF.

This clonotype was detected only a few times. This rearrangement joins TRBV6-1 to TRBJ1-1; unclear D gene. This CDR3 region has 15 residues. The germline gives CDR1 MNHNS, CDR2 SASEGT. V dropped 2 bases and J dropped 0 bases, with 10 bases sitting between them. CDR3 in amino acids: CASSERQRMNTEAFF. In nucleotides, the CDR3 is TGTGCCAGCAGTGAACGCCAGAGAATGAACACTGAAGCTTTCTTT.

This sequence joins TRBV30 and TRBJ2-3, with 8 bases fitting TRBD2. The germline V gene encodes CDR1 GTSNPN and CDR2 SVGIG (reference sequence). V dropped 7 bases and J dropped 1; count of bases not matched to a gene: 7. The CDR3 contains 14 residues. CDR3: CAYARGGGTDTQYF. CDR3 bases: TGTGCCTACGCTCGGGGGGGAGGCACAGATACGCAGTATTTT.

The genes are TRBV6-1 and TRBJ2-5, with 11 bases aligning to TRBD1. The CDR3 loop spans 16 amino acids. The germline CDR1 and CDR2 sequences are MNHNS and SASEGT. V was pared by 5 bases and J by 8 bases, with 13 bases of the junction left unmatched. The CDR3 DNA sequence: TGTGCCAGCAGTCCCGGGACAGGGGGAGGAATGAGAACCCAGTACTTC. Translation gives CASSPGTGGGMRTQYF.

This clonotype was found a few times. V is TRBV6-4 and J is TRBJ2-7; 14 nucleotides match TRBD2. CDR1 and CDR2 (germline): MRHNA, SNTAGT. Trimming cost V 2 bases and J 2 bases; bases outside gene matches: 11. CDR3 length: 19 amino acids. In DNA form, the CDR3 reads TGTGCCAGCAGTGACCCCGGGACTAGCGGGGGAGGCCCCGCCTACGAGCAGTACTTC. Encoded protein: CASSDPGTSGGGPAYEQYF.

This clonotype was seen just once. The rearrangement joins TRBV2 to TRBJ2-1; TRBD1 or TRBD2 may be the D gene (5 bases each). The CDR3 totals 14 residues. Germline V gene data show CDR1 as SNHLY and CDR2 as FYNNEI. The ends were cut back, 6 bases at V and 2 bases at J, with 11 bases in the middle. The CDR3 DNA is TGTGCCAGCAGGGGGGTAGGCACCTACAATGAGCAGTTCTTC. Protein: CASRGVGTYNEQFF.

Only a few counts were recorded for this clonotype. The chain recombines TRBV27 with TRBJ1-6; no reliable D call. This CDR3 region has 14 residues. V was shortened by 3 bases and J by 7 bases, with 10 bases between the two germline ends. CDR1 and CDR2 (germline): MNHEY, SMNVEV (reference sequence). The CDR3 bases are TGTGCCAGCAGTTTGCAGATGGGGAATTCACCCCTCCACTTT. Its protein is CASSLQMGNSPLHF.

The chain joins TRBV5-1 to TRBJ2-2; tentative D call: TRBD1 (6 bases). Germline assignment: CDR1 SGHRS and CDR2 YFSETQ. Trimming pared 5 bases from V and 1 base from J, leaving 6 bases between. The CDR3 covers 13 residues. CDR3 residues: CASRTGNTGELFF. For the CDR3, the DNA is TGCGCCAGCAGGACAGGGAACACCGGGGAGCTGTTTTTT.

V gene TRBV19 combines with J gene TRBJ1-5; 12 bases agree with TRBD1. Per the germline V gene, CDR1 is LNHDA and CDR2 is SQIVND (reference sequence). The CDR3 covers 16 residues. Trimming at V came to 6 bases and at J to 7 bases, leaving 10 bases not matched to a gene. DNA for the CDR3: TGTGCCAGTAGGGGACAGGGGGCGATTTACTTCCAGCCCCAGCATTTT. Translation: CASRGQGAIYFQPQHF.

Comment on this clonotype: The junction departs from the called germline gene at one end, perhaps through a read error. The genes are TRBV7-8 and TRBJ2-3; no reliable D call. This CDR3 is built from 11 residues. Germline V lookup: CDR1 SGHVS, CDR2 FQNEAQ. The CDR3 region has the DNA TGTGCCAGCGGCTTCACAGATACGCAGTATTTT. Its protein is CASGFTDTQYF.

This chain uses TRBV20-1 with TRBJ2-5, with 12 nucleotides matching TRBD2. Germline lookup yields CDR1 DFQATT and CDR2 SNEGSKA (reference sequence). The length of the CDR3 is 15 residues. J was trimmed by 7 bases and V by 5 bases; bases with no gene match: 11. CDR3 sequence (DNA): TGCAGTGCTGAACTAGCGGGGGGCTCCGGGACGACCCAGTACTTC. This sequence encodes CSAELAGGSGTTQYF.

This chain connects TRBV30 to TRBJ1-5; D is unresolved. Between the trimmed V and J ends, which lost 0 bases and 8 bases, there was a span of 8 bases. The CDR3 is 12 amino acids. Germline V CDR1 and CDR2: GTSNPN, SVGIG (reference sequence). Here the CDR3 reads CAWSVRGKPQHF. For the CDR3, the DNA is TGTGCCTGGAGTGTACGCGGGAAGCCCCAGCATTTT. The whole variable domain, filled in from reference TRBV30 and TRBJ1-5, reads SQTIHQWPATLVQPVGSPLSLECTVEGTSNPNLYWYRQAAGRGLQLLFYSVGIGQISSEVPQNLSASRPQDRQFILSSKKLLLSDSGFYLCAWSVRGKPQHFGDGTRLSIL.

CDR3: CASSKTGETQYF. CDR3 in DNA: TGTGCCAGTAGTAAGACTGGCGAGACCCAGTACTTC. V usage is TRBV19 and J usage is TRBJ2-5, with D unclear. Germline CDR1 reads LNHDA; CDR2 reads SQIVND (reference sequence). The CDR3 is 12 residues long. The germline V and J ends were trimmed by 4 bases and 5 bases, with 8 bases remaining between them.

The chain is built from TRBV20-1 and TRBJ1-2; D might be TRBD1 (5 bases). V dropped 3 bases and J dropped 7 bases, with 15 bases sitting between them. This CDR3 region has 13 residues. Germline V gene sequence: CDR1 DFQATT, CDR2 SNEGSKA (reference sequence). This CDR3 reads CSASPSGARGYTF. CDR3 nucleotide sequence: TGCAGTGCTAGTCCCTCCGGGGCCCGTGGCTACACCTTC.

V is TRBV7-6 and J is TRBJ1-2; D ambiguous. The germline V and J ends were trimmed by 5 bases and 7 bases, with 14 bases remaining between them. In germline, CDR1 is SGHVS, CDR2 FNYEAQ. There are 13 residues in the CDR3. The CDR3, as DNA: TGTGCCAGCAGCCAAGACGGATTCGGTGGCTACACCTTC. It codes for CASSQDGFGGYTF.

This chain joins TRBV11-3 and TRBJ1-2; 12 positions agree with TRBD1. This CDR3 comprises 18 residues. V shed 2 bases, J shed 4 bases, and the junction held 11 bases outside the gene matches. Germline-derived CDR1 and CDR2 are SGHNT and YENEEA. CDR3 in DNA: TGTGCCAGCAGCTTACGCGGGACAGGGGGCGCGATGAGCTATGGCTACACCTTC. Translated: CASSLRGTGGAMSYGYTF.